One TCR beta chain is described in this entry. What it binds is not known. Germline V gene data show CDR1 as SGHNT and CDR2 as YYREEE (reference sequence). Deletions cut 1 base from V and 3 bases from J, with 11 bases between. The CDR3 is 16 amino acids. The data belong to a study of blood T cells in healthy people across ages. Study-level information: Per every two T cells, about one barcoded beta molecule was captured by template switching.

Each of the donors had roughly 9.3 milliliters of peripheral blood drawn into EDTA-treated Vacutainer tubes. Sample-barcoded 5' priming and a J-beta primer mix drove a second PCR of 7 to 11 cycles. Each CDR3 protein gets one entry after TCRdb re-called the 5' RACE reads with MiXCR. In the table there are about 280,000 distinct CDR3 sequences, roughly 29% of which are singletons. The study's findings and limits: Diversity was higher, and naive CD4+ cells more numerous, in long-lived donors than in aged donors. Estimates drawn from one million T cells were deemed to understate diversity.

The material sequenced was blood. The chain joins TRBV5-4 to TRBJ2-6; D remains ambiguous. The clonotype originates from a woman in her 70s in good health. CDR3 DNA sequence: TGTGCCAGCAGCTTGTACTGGCTCGATGGGGCCAACGTCCTGACTTTC. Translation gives CASSLYWLDGANVLTF.